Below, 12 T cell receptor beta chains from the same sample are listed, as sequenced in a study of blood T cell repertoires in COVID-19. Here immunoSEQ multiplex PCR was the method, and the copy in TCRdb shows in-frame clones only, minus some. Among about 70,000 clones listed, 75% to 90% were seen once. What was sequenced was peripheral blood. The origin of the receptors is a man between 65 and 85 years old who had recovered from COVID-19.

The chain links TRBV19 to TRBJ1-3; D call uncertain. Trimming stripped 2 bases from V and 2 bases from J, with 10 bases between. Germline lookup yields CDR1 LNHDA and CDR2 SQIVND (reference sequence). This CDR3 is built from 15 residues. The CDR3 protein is CASSIQRGPGNTIYF. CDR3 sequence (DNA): TGTGCCAGTAGTATACAACGAGGTCCTGGAAACACCATATATTTT.

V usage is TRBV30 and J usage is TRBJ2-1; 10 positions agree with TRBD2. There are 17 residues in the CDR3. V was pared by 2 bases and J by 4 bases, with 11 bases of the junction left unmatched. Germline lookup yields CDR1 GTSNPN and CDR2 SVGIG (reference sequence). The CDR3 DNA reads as TGTGCCTGGAGTCCTTCTAGCGGGGGTTCCTTATACAATGAGCAGTTCTTC. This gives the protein CAWSPSSGGSLYNEQFF.

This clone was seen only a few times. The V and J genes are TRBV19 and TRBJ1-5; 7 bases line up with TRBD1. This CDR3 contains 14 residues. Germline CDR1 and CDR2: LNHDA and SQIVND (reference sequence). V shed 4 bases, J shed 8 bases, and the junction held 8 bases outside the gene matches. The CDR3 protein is CASSNRQGLEPQHF. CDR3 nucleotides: TGTGCCAGTAGTAACCGACAGGGATTGGAGCCCCAGCATTTT. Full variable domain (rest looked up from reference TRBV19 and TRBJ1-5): DGGITQSPKYLFRKEGQNVTLSCEQNLNHDAMYWYRQDPGQGLRLIYYSQIVNDFQKGDIAEGYSVSREKKESFPLTVTSAQKNPTAFYLCASSNRQGLEPQHFGDGTRLSIL.

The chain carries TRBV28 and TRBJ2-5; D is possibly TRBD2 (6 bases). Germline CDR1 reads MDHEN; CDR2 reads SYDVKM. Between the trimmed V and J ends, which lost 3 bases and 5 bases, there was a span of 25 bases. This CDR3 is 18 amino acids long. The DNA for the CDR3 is TGTGCCAGCAGTTTTGACCTTCCCTGGGACGTTGGAGGGGAGACCCAGTACTTC. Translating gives CASSFDLPWDVGGETQYF.

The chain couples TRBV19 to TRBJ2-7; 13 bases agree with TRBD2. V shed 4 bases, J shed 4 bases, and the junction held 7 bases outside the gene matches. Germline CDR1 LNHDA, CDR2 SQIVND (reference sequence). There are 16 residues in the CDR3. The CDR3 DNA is TGTGCCAGTAGTACCCAGGAGACTAGCGGGGGGTACGAGCAGTACTTC. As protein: CASSTQETSGGYEQYF.

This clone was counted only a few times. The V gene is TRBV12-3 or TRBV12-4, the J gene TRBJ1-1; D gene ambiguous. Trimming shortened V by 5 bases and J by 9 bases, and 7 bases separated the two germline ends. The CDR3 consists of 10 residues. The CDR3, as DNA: TGTGCCAGCAGTGAGACAAAAGCTTTCTTT. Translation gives CASSETKAFF.

CDR3 DNA: TGTGCCAGCAGCTCCCCTTTCTGGGGCCCTAACTATGGCTACACCTTC. Translation: CASSSPFWGPNYGYTF. This chain links TRBV11-2 with TRBJ1-2; weak D call: TRBD1 (5 bases). The CDR3 is 16 amino acids. CDR1 and CDR2 from the germline V gene are SGHAT and FQNNGV. V was cut by 4 bases and J by 0 bases, with 15 bases left in between.

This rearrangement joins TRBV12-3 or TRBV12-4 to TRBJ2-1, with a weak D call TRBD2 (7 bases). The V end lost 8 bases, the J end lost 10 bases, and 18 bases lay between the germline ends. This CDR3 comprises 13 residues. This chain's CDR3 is CASSVGEGVEQFF. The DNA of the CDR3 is TGTGCCAGCTCCGTTGGGGAGGGGGTCGAGCAGTTCTTC.

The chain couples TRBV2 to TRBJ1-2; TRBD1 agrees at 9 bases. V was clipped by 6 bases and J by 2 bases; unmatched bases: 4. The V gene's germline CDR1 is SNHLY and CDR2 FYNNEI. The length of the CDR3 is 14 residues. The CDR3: CASSAGTGNYGYTF. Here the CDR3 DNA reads TGTGCCAGCAGCGCCGGGACAGGGAACTATGGCTACACCTTC.

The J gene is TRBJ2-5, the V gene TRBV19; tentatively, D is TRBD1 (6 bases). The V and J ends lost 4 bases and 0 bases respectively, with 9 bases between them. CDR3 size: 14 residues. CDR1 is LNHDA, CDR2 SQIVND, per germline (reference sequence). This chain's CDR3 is CASSRGHNQETQYF. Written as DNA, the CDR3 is TGTGCCAGTAGTAGGGGACACAACCAAGAGACCCAGTACTTC.

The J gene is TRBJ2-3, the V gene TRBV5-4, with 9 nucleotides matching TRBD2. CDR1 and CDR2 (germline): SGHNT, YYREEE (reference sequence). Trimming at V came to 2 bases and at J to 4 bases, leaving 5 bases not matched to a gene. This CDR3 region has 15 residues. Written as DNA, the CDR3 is TGTGCCAGCAGCTTAGGCGGGGGGGCCTCAGATACGCAGTATTTT. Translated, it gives CASSLGGGASDTQYF. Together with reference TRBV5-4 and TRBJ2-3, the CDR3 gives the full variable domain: ETGVTQSPTHLIKTRGQQVTLRCSSQSGHNTVSWYQQALGQGPQFIFQYYREEENGRGNFPPRFSGLQFPNYSSELNVNALELDDSALYLCASSLGGGASDTQYFGPGTRLTVL.

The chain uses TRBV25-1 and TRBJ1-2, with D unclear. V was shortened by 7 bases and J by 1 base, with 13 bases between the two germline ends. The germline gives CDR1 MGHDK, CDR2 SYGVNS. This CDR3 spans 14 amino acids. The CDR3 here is CASTAVSDNYGYTF. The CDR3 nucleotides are TGTGCCAGCACCGCCGTTTCAGATAACTATGGCTACACCTTC.